This T cell receptor (beta chain) is from a study of breast tumors, draining lymph nodes, adjacent tissues. TCRdb recomputed calls from the multiplex PCR reads with MiXCR, one row per CDR3 protein. The sample contains approximately 90,000 distinct CDR3 sequences, roughly 28% of which appear only once. Breast cancer patients provided tissue from their axillary draining lymph nodes. This clonotype was recorded many times. CDR1 KGHSH and CDR2 LQKENI come from the germline V gene. The V and J ends lost 3 bases and 7 bases, in that order; junction bases with no gene match: 8. The CDR3 loop spans 15 amino acids.

The chain uses TRBV18 and TRBJ1-2; 10 bases map to TRBD1. The material sequenced was axillary lymph node tissue. The receptor comes from a female donor with breast cancer. Some clones in this sample may be carry-over from other donors' samples. CDR3 DNA sequence: TGTGCCAGCTCACCCGAGACAGGGGGCTCCGGTGGCTACACCTTC. This gives the protein CASSPETGGSGGYTF.